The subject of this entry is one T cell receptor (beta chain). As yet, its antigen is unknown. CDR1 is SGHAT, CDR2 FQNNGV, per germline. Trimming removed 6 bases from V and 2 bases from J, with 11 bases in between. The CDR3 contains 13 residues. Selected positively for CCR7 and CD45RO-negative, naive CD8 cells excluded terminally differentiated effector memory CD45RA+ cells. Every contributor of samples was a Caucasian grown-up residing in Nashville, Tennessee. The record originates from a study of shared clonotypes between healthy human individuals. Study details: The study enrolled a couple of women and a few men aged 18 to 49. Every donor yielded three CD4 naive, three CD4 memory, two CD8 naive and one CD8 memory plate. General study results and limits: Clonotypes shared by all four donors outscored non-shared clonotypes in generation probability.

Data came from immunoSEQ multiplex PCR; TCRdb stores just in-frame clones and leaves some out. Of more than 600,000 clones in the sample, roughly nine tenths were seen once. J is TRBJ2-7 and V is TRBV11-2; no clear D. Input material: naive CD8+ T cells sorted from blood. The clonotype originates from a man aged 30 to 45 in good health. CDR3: CASRPRFTYEQYF. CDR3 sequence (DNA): TGTGCCAGCAGACCCAGGTTCACCTACGAGCAGTACTTC.